This T cell receptor beta chain was recovered during a study of PD-1 blockade in mismatch repair-deficient tumors. Comment on this clone: Its specificity is unknown.

TCRdb keeps only in-frame clones here, not all; method: immunoSEQ multiplex PCR. The sample records more than 95,000 clones, about 88% being singletons. Study-level results: Tumor-resident clones, often undetectable pretreatment in blood, expanded then contracted after pembrolizumab.

CDR1 and CDR2 (germline): MNHEY, SMNVEV (reference sequence). V dropped 5 bases and J dropped 6; count of bases not matched to a gene: 10. CDR3 length equals 15 residues. The TCR-sequenced patients were a few responders to pembrolizumab. This chain links TRBV27 with TRBJ2-7; 10 bases match TRBD2. The source was peripheral blood, collected 44 weeks after starting pembrolizumab. The sequence was collected from an adult with mismatch repair-deficient cancer. CDR3: CASSPLLAGEGEQYF. The DNA for the CDR3 is TGTGCCAGCAGTCCCCTCCTAGCGGGAGAGGGCGAGCAGTACTTC.